This T cell receptor (beta chain) was sequenced during a study of blood T cell repertoires in COVID-19. Original data processing: Reference gene primers were amplified, and this amplification served to estimate nucleated cell counts. Sequencing used immunoSEQ multiplex PCR; TCRdb keeps in-frame clones, though not all of them. V, J and clone size were drawn from that table, and D and trimming were deduced from the DNA. The table includes some 370,000 clones, roughly nine tenths detected once. Trimming removed 6 bases from V and 4 bases from J; junction bases left unmatched: 5. There are 13 residues in the CDR3. Per the germline V gene, CDR1 is SGHAT and CDR2 is FQNNGV.

This sequence joins TRBV11-2 and TRBJ1-2; 7 bases are shared with TRBD1. Sample: peripheral blood. The receptor was derived from a man aged 35 to 55 with acute or convalescent COVID-19. The CDR3 nucleotides read TGTGCCAGCAGAAAGGGGGCCGTCTATGGCTACACCTTC. Residues: CASRKGAVYGYTF.